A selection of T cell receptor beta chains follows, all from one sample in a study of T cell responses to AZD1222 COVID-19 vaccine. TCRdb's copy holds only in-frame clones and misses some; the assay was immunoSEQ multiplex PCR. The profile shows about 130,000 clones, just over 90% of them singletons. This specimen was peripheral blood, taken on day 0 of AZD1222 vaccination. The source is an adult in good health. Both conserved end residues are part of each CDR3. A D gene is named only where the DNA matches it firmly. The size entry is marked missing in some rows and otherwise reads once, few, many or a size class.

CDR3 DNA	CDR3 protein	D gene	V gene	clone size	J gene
TGTGCCAGCACGGGGGAAGCAGATACGCAGTATTTT	CASTGEADTQYF	.	TRBV6-5	.	TRBJ2-3
TGCGCCAGCAGCCAAGGAACCGGGTACACTGAAGCTTTCTTT	CASSQGTGYTEAFF	.	TRBV4-1	.	TRBJ1-1
TGTGCCAGCAGTTACGATGGCAATCAGCCCCAGCATTTT	CASSYDGNQPQHF	.	TRBV6-5	.	TRBJ1-5
TGTGCCATCAGGGAGACAGGGGGCGCCAATGTCAGGGAGCTGTTTTTT	CAIRETGGANVRELFF	TRBD1	TRBV10-3	.	TRBJ2-2
TGTGCCAGCAGCGTAGACCGAGGCGGTCAGCCCCAGCATTTT	CASSVDRGGQPQHF	.	TRBV9	.	TRBJ1-5
TGTGCCTGGAGTACACAAGGGAATCAGCCCCAGCATTTT	CAWSTQGNQPQHF	.	TRBV30	.	TRBJ1-5
TGTGCCAGCTCCCGGGGCAGTCGGGCGCTAGATCAGCCCCAGCATTTT	CASSRGSRALDQPQHF	.	TRBV18	.	TRBJ1-5
TGTGCCATCACCCGGGGGACAGGGGGCGTCTATGGCTACACCTTC	CAITRGTGGVYGYTF	TRBD1	TRBV10-3	.	TRBJ1-2
TGCAGTGCTAGAGATAGGAGAGGCTACACCTTC	CSARDRRGYTF	.	TRBV20-1	.	TRBJ1-2
TGTGCCATCAGTCAAGTCGAGGGTGAGCAGTACTTC	CAISQVEGEQYF	.	TRBV10-3	.	TRBJ2-7
TGTGCCAGCAGTTTTTCACCGGGACTAGCGGGGGGATCCTACAATGAGCAGTTCTTC	CASSFSPGLAGGSYNEQFF	TRBD2	TRBV6-2/TRBV6-3	.	TRBJ2-1
TGTGCCAGCAGTTTCTTTCAGGCCAACACCGGGGAGCTGTTTTTT	CASSFFQANTGELFF	.	TRBV27	.	TRBJ2-2
TGTGCCAGCAGGCTTGTACGAGGCAGGGCTTCGGAGACCCAGTACTTC	CASRLVRGRASETQYF	.	TRBV5-4	.	TRBJ2-5
TGCAGCAGAGGGAAGGGGAACATTCAGTACTTC	CSRGKGNIQYF	.	TRBV29-1	.	TRBJ2-4
TGTGCCTGGAGTGTCATCAATGAGCAGTTCTTC	CAWSVINEQFF	.	TRBV30	once	TRBJ2-1
TGCAGCGTTGAAAGTAGAGGCATTGGGGTGAACACTGAAGCTTTCTTT	CSVESRGIGVNTEAFF	.	TRBV29-1	.	TRBJ1-1
TGTGCCAGCAGCACAACCGGGACAGGGGGCACCAACTATGGCTACACCTTC	CASSTTGTGGTNYGYTF	TRBD1	TRBV5-6	.	TRBJ1-2
TGTGCCAGCAGTTTATGGGCCTACGAGCAGTACTTC	CASSLWAYEQYF	.	TRBV28	.	TRBJ2-7
TGTGCCAGCAGTTACACAGGGGGCAACACTGAAGCTTTCTTT	CASSYTGGNTEAFF	TRBD1	TRBV6-5	.	TRBJ1-1
TGTGCCAGCAGCGCAGACCGGGACAGGGGTGGCTACACCTTC	CASSADRDRGGYTF	TRBD1	TRBV9	once	TRBJ1-2
TGCGCCAGCAGCACCGGGACAAGCTCCTACGAGCAGTACTTC	CASSTGTSSYEQYF	.	TRBV5-1	.	TRBJ2-7
TGCAGCGTTGTTCCTGAACAGGGTTCTGACTATGGCTACACCTTC	CSVVPEQGSDYGYTF	.	TRBV29-1	.	TRBJ1-2
TGTGCCAGCAGTTTAGGGGAGGGCGGCTACACCTTC	CASSLGEGGYTF	.	TRBV28	.	TRBJ1-2
TGTGCCAGCAGCCTAGCGCGGGGCCGCGAGCAGTACTTC	CASSLARGREQYF	.	TRBV7-2	.	TRBJ2-7
TGTGCCAGCAGCGTGGGGACTAGCGATCACAATGAGCAGTTCTTC	CASSVGTSDHNEQFF	TRBD2	TRBV9	.	TRBJ2-1
TGTGCCAGCAGCCTCGTGACCTACGAGCAGTACTTC	CASSLVTYEQYF	.	TRBV12-3/TRBV12-4	few	TRBJ2-7
TGTGCCAGCACAGGGACAGGGAATTCACCCCTCCACTTT	CASTGTGNSPLHF	TRBD1	TRBV28	.	TRBJ1-6
TGTGCCAGTAGTTCGCTCTACGAGCAGTACTTC	CASSSLYEQYF	.	TRBV19	.	TRBJ2-7
TGCGCCAGCAGCTTGACTGGAGGGGGGAGGGAGCAGTACTTC	CASSLTGGGREQYF	.	TRBV5-1	few	TRBJ2-7
TGTGCCAGCAGCTCCGACCCCGGGACAAGCGGTTCACCCCTCCACTTT	CASSSDPGTSGSPLHF	.	TRBV5-4	once	TRBJ1-6
TGTGCCAGCAGCTTAACCGATAACTATGGCTACACCTTC	CASSLTDNYGYTF	.	TRBV7-9	.	TRBJ1-2
TGTGCCTGGAGTTTAGGGGGCAGGGATCAGCCCCAGCATTTT	CAWSLGGRDQPQHF	TRBD1	TRBV30	.	TRBJ1-5
TGCAGTGCTAGTTCGCGACACGGTGCTGTTAGCAATCAGCCCCAGCATTTT	CSASSRHGAVSNQPQHF	.	TRBV20-1	.	TRBJ1-5
TGTGCCAGCAGTATCTTCGGGGGTGGCAATCAGCCCCAGCATTTT	CASSIFGGGNQPQHF	.	TRBV27	.	TRBJ1-5
TGTGCCAGCAGTGTAACAGGGAGGATGTTAAATTCACCCCTCCACTTT	CASSVTGRMLNSPLHF	.	TRBV6-6	.	TRBJ1-6
TGTGCCAGCAGTTACTCTAGCGGGGCTGTAGATACGCAGTATTTT	CASSYSSGAVDTQYF	TRBD2	TRBV6-2/TRBV6-3	once	TRBJ2-3
TGTGCCAGCAGTTTCGGGACAGGCTACGAGCAGTACTTC	CASSFGTGYEQYF	TRBD1	TRBV27	.	TRBJ2-7
TGCGCCAGCAGCCAAGGGATCCAATCCTACGAGCAGTACTTC	CASSQGIQSYEQYF	.	TRBV4-1	.	TRBJ2-7
TGTGCCAGCAGCTTCGGACCTGAGCAGTACTTC	CASSFGPEQYF	.	TRBV5-4	.	TRBJ2-7
TGTGCCAGCAGTCCCCGGGGGGCGGGATACAATGAGCAGTTCTTC	CASSPRGAGYNEQFF	.	TRBV27	.	TRBJ2-1
TGTGCCTGGAGTCGTATGACTGAAGCTTTCTTT	CAWSRMTEAFF	.	TRBV30	.	TRBJ1-1
TGTGCCAGCAGCTTATACAGGGGGCACTTCACCGGGGAGCTGTTTTTT	CASSLYRGHFTGELFF	TRBD1	TRBV5-5	.	TRBJ2-2
TGCGCCAGCAGTGAAAGCAGGCCAGGGAAAAACATTCAGTACTTC	CASSESRPGKNIQYF	.	TRBV10-2	.	TRBJ2-4
TGTGCCAGCAGCTTAGCGCTGGACAGGGTGAAGAAGGGCTACACCTTC	CASSLALDRVKKGYTF	TRBD1	TRBV7-2	.	TRBJ1-2
TGTGCCAGCAGCTCACACAGGGAGACGAACACCGGGGAGCTGTTTTTT	CASSSHRETNTGELFF	.	TRBV7-6	.	TRBJ2-2
TGTGCCAGCAGTTACTCCCTTCAAGGTTCGGGTGGCTACACCTTC	CASSYSLQGSGGYTF	.	TRBV5-4	.	TRBJ1-2
TGTGCCAGCAGTCCGGATCGACAGCCCTATGGCTACACCTTC	CASSPDRQPYGYTF	.	TRBV6-5	.	TRBJ1-2
TGTGCCAGCCGTAGCTTGGCTGAGCAGTTCTTC	CASRSLAEQFF	.	TRBV2	.	TRBJ2-1
TGTGCCAGCAGCATGGGACAGGGAGTCTTCTATGGCTACACCTTC	CASSMGQGVFYGYTF	TRBD1	TRBV5-5	.	TRBJ1-2
TGTGCCAGCAGTTTACTAGACAGGGTGGGGAACACTGAAGCTTTCTTT	CASSLLDRVGNTEAFF	TRBD1	TRBV27	once	TRBJ1-1
TGTGCCAGCAGCTCGGCCGGAAGCATAGATACGCAGTATTTT	CASSSAGSIDTQYF	.	TRBV7-2	.	TRBJ2-3
TGTGCCAGCAGTTGGGACGCAGGCCGGGGCTATGGCTACACCTTC	CASSWDAGRGYGYTF	.	TRBV28	once	TRBJ1-2
TGTGCCAGCAGCTTATACCCAACAACTAATGAAAAACTGTTTTTT	CASSLYPTTNEKLFF	.	TRBV11-2	.	TRBJ1-4